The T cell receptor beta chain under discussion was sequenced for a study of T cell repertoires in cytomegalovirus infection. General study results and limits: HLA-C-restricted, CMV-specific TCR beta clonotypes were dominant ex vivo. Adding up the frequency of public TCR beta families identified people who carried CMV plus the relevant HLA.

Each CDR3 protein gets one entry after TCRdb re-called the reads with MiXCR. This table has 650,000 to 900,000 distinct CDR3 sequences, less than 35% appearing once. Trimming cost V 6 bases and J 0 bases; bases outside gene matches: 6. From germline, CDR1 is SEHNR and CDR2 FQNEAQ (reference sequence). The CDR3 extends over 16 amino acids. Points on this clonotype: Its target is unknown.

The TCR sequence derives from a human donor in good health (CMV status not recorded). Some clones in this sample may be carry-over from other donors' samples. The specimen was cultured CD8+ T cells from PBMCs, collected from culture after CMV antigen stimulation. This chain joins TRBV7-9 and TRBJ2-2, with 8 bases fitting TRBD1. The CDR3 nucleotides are TGTGCCAGCAGTGATGCGGACAGGGCGAACACCGGGGAGCTGTTTTTT. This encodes CASSDADRANTGELFF.